This paragraph reports one T cell receptor (beta chain). The data stem from a study of blood T cell repertoires in COVID-19. Across the whole study: Samples came from the United States, Italy and Spain, spanning acute and convalescent COVID-19. Sources were T cells, B-cell-depleted T cells, or PBMCs; the material itself was cDNA or gDNA.

Authors' methods: Counts of nucleated cells, estimated from reference gene primer amplification, were obtained. Sequencing was performed with immunoSEQ multiplex PCR; in TCRdb, only in-frame clones are kept and a portion is missing. The DNA gave D and trimming, while V, J and clone size come from that table. The sample includes over 600,000 clones, approximately 90% seen only once; the top ten take around 0.3%. Trimming removed 5 bases at V and 4 bases at J, with 9 bases between. Germline V gives CDR1 SGHTA, CDR2 FQGNSA. CDR3 length: 12 amino acids. V usage is TRBV7-2 and J usage is TRBJ2-7; no firm D call. The TCR sequence derives from a young woman with acute or convalescent COVID-19. The sequencing input was peripheral blood. The CDR3 reads CASSAERYEQYF. The CDR3 region has the DNA TGTGCCAGCAGCGCCGAACGGTACGAGCAGTACTTC.